These 11 T cell receptor beta chains came from one sample sequenced in a study of siplizumab effects on memory and regulatory T cells. Cells that made up the mixed lymphocyte reaction were cocultured at 37°C for around 6 days. Which antigens these TCRs recognize remains unknown. Clones were sequenced by immunoSEQ multiplex PCR, and TCRdb holds only the in-frame ones, with some missing. This table has 11,000 to 15,000 clones, approximately 49% appearing once. The sample consisted of CFSE-low (dividing) CD4+ T cells sorted from an allogeneic mixed lymphocyte reaction. The receptors stem from a human donor in good health; the cells came from an allogeneic mixed lymphocyte reaction.

CDR3 sequence reads: CASSFPGSGYGYTF. The DNA of the CDR3 is TGTGCCAGCAGCTTTCCGGGGTCAGGTTATGGCTACACCTTC. This chain connects TRBV7-2 to TRBJ1-2; unclear D gene. This CDR3 region has 14 residues. Per the germline V gene, CDR1 is SGHTA and CDR2 is FQGNSA. Trimming took 3 bases from V and 5 from J, leaving 13 bases between them.

This clone was seen a handful of times. This chain links TRBV6-5 with TRBJ2-7, with TRBD2 matching over 11 bases. J lost 4 bases, V lost 5 bases, and 1 base had no gene match. CDR1 is MNHEY and CDR2 is SVGAGI in the germline V gene. The CDR3 extends over 13 amino acids. The chain's CDR3 is CASSPSGGYEQYF. The CDR3 nucleotides are TGTGCCAGCAGTCCTAGCGGGGGGTACGAGCAGTACTTC.

This clone has just a few counts. The chain carries TRBV18 and TRBJ1-2; D is undetermined. V was clipped by 3 bases and J by 4 bases, with 15 bases between them. CDR3 length: 15 amino acids. Germline assignment: CDR1 KGHSH and CDR2 LQKENI. The CDR3 loop reads CASSPRATAGYGYTF. The CDR3 coding sequence is TGTGCCAGCTCACCGCGAGCTACGGCTGGCTATGGCTACACCTTC.

V and J are TRBV30 and TRBJ2-5; 12 nucleotides agree with TRBD2. Germline V gives CDR1 GTSNPN, CDR2 SVGIG (reference sequence). The CDR3 totals 19 residues. Losses at the gene ends were 2 bases for V and 1 base for J; bases not matched to a gene: 14. CDR3 residues: CAWSPLPLPSGGVQETQYF. In nucleotides, the CDR3 is TGTGCCTGGAGTCCACTTCCCCTTCCTAGCGGGGGGGTCCAAGAGACCCAGTACTTC.

V is TRBV11-3 and J is TRBJ2-1, with TRBD1 matching 8 bases. Germline V gene lookup returns CDR1 SGHNT and CDR2 YENEEA. The V segment lost 1 base and the J segment 6 bases; nucleotides outside the gene matches: 14. The CDR3 has 18 amino acids. CDR3 nucleotide sequence: TGTGCCAGCAGCTTAGGGGACCTAGACAGGGGTTGGGGCAATGAGCAGTTCTTC. Translating gives CASSLGDLDRGWGNEQFF.

This clone is deemed medium-sized (0.01 to 0.1%). V and J are TRBV4-2 and TRBJ2-7, with 8 bases lining up with TRBD2. The CDR3 sequence is 15 residues long. The V gene end was trimmed by 0 bases and the J gene end by 7 bases; junction bases not matched to a gene: 8. CDR1 and CDR2 (germline): LGHNA, YNFKEQ. The CDR3 is CASSQDAGRGSEQYF. The CDR3 DNA reads as TGTGCCAGCAGCCAAGATGCCGGGAGGGGCTCGGAGCAGTACTTC.

V usage is TRBV21-1 and J usage is TRBJ2-7; no check of the table's D call, TRBD2, against the DNA was made. TRBV21-1 counts as a pseudogene. The CDR3 is made up of 17 amino acids. The CDR3, as DNA: TGTGCCAGCAGCACCCAGCAGAGACTAGCGGGGGGACGCGAGCAGTACTTC. Translating it yields CASSTQQRLAGGREQYF.

The V and J genes are TRBV7-2 and TRBJ2-3; TRBD2 matches at 8 bases. V lost 4 bases to trimming and J lost 8 bases; unmatched junction nucleotides: 8. Germline V lookup: CDR1 SGHTA, CDR2 FQGNSA. The CDR3 totals 14 residues. CDR3 nucleotide sequence: TGTGCCAGCAGCTCCGGAGCGGGAGCAGGTACGCAGTATTTT. Protein product: CASSSGAGAGTQYF.

This rearrangement joins TRBV5-1 to TRBJ2-3; 7 nucleotides align to TRBD2. The V and J ends lost 5 bases and 0 bases, in that order; junction bases with no gene match: 9. Germline-derived CDR1 and CDR2 are SGHRS and YFSETQ. CDR3 length: 16 residues. DNA of the CDR3: TGCGCCAGCAGTCCCCTGGTAGCGGGTAGCACAGATACGCAGTATTTT. Translated: CASSPLVAGSTDTQYF.

The rearrangement joins TRBV7-9 to TRBJ1-2; 9 bases agree with TRBD1. The CDR3 is 16 amino acids. With 3 bases clipped from V and 2 bases from J, the junction kept 7 bases outside the gene matches. Looked up from germline, CDR1 is SEHNR and CDR2 is FQNEAQ (reference sequence). The CDR3 nucleotides read TGTGCCAGCAGCTTTTCACAGGGGGCAGTCAACTATGGCTACACCTTC. Residues: CASSFSQGAVNYGYTF. Full variable domain (missing parts from reference TRBV7-9 and TRBJ1-2): DTGVSQNPRHKITKRGQNVTFRCDPISEHNRLYWYRQTLGQGPEFLTYFQNEAQLEKSRLLSDRFSAERPKGSFSTLEIQRTEQGDSAMYLCASSFSQGAVNYGYTFGSGTRLTVV.

This clone was observed a few times. This sequence joins TRBV5-1 and TRBJ2-1; 7 positions match TRBD1. CDR1 and CDR2 (germline): SGHRS, YFSETQ. V dropped 4 bases and J dropped 1; count of bases not matched to a gene: 5. This CDR3 contains 15 residues. CDR3 DNA sequence: TGCGCCAGCAGCCTAGACAGGGTTTCCTACAATGAGCAGTTCTTC. Its translation is CASSLDRVSYNEQFF.